The rows below give T cell receptor beta chains drawn from one sample of a study of T cells expressing NK-cell markers. TCRdb derives one entry per CDR3 protein from the 5' RACE reads, leaving out DNA. The sample has about 160,000 distinct CDR3 sequences. The sequencing input was blood T cells: a sorted CD56 or NKG2C T cell subset, CD4+ or CD8+ T cells, or bulk PBMC T cells (not recorded which). All receptors come from a woman aged 18 to 75 in good health. The CDR3 runs from the conserved cysteine through the conserved F or W. Each record gives: V gene, J gene, CDR3 protein.

V gene: TRBV20-1; J gene: TRBJ2-7; CDR3 protein: CSAYEGLGEQYF
V gene: TRBV12-1; J gene: TRBJ1-6; CDR3 protein: CASSYTGQGDTSYNSPLHF
V gene: TRBV7-9; J gene: TRBJ2-7; CDR3 protein: CASSPSGDRAHEQYF
V gene: TRBV28; J gene: TRBJ2-5; CDR3 protein: CASSFRDSLLKTQYF
V gene: TRBV4-2; J gene: TRBJ2-3; CDR3 protein: CASSPGTGPDTQYF
V gene: TRBV12-3/TRBV12-4; J gene: TRBJ2-7; CDR3 protein: CASREAGSSYEQYF
V gene: TRBV20-1; J gene: TRBJ2-7; CDR3 protein: CSAPDGYEQYF
V gene: TRBV4-2; J gene: TRBJ2-2; CDR3 protein: CASSQERPDTGELFF
V gene: TRBV7-6; J gene: TRBJ2-2; CDR3 protein: CASSSNPLAGSSTGELFF
V gene: TRBV4-1; J gene: TRBJ2-7; CDR3 protein: CASSSRTSGYEQYF
V gene: TRBV12-3/TRBV12-4; J gene: TRBJ1-1; CDR3 protein: CASSLGQGDYTEAFF
V gene: TRBV28; J gene: TRBJ2-7; CDR3 protein: CASSLRSDYEQYF
V gene: TRBV7-9; J gene: TRBJ2-3; CDR3 protein: CASSLSATDTQYF
V gene: TRBV7-2; J gene: TRBJ2-7; CDR3 protein: CASSRARQAHEQYF
V gene: TRBV5-1; J gene: TRBJ2-1; CDR3 protein: CASSPGRHNEQFF
V gene: TRBV7-2; J gene: TRBJ1-1; CDR3 protein: CASSLASRVVAAFF
V gene: TRBV9; J gene: TRBJ2-1; CDR3 protein: CASSVDPGGAIYNEQFF
V gene: TRBV7-9; J gene: TRBJ2-1; CDR3 protein: CASSLARGGRYNEQFF
V gene: TRBV5-1; J gene: TRBJ2-5; CDR3 protein: CASSLGGGPQETQYF
V gene: TRBV5-1; J gene: TRBJ2-7; CDR3 protein: CASSLGLAGDAYEQYF
V gene: TRBV5-1; J gene: TRBJ2-3; CDR3 protein: CASRQGAQTDTQYF
V gene: TRBV7-8; J gene: TRBJ2-3; CDR3 protein: CASSLTSGADTQYF
V gene: TRBV28; J gene: TRBJ2-1; CDR3 protein: CASSLGVPGPPMYNEQFF
V gene: TRBV12-3/TRBV12-4; J gene: TRBJ1-3; CDR3 protein: CASSGTGAGNTIYF
V gene: TRBV6-5; J gene: TRBJ1-3; CDR3 protein: CASSEGNTIYF
V gene: TRBV2; J gene: TRBJ2-5; CDR3 protein: CASGQLAGGETQYF
V gene: TRBV12-3/TRBV12-4; J gene: TRBJ2-6; CDR3 protein: CASSTSSGANVLTF
V gene: TRBV5-1; J gene: TRBJ2-5; CDR3 protein: CASSLAGGVEETQYF
V gene: TRBV3-1; J gene: TRBJ2-5; CDR3 protein: CASSQFQSSETQYF
V gene: TRBV2; J gene: TRBJ2-3; CDR3 protein: CASSLLRGEGTQYF
V gene: TRBV14; J gene: TRBJ2-5; CDR3 protein: CASSQVGSGVETQYF
V gene: TRBV30; J gene: TRBJ1-1; CDR3 protein: CAWRPPGNTEAFF
V gene: TRBV20-1; J gene: TRBJ2-3; CDR3 protein: CSARDRSSTDTQYF
V gene: TRBV5-1; J gene: TRBJ2-4; CDR3 protein: CASSLQGSTDIQYF
V gene: TRBV3-1; J gene: TRBJ1-5; CDR3 protein: CASSRGFQGDKYQPQHF
V gene: TRBV7-8; J gene: TRBJ2-7; CDR3 protein: CASSTGQGGYYEQYF
V gene: TRBV3-1; J gene: TRBJ1-4; CDR3 protein: CASSQDLGAGNEKLFF
V gene: TRBV20-1; J gene: TRBJ2-5; CDR3 protein: CSAQWQGETQYF
V gene: TRBV3-1; J gene: TRBJ2-7; CDR3 protein: CASGLAATYEQYF
V gene: TRBV11-2; J gene: TRBJ2-1; CDR3 protein: CASSLVLRSNEQFF
V gene: TRBV27; J gene: TRBJ1-5; CDR3 protein: CASSLSISVGPQHF
V gene: TRBV24-1; J gene: TRBJ2-3; CDR3 protein: CATSDRGLAEKFTDTQYF
V gene: TRBV5-1; J gene: TRBJ1-2; CDR3 protein: CASSPNGQTNYGYTF
V gene: TRBV7-2; J gene: TRBJ2-1; CDR3 protein: CASSLDLPRGAEQFF
V gene: TRBV10-3; J gene: TRBJ1-1; CDR3 protein: CAIKGTGTTEAFF
V gene: TRBV11-2; J gene: TRBJ1-1; CDR3 protein: CASMGRAEAFF
V gene: TRBV20-1; J gene: TRBJ1-5; CDR3 protein: CSARVAGGYQPQHF
V gene: TRBV4-2; J gene: TRBJ1-6; CDR3 protein: CASSQDLDNSPLHF
V gene: TRBV20-1; J gene: TRBJ2-1; CDR3 protein: CSARWGTSYNEQFF
V gene: TRBV20-1; J gene: TRBJ2-1; CDR3 protein: CSARVRGQSSYNEQFF
V gene: TRBV7-6; J gene: TRBJ2-7; CDR3 protein: CASSVDRGPYEQYF
V gene: TRBV4-2; J gene: TRBJ1-2; CDR3 protein: CASSQEGRGDYGYTF
V gene: TRBV9; J gene: TRBJ2-6; CDR3 protein: CASSVDQNPSGANVLTF
V gene: TRBV7-9; J gene: TRBJ1-2; CDR3 protein: CASSLGKGQLNYGYTF
V gene: TRBV5-6; J gene: TRBJ1-2; CDR3 protein: CASSNGQGRGYTF